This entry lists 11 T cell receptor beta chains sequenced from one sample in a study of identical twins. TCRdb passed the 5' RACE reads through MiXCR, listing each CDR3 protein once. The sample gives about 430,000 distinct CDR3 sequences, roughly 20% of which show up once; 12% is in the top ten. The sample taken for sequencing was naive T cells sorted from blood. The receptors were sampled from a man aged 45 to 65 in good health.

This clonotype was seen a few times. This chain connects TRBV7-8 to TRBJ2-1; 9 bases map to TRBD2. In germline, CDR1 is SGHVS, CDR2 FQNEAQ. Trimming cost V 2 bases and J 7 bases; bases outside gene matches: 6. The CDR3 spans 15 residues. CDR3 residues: CASSLSAGGRNEQFF. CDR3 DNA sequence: TGTGCCAGCAGCTTAAGCGCGGGGGGGCGGAATGAGCAGTTCTTC.

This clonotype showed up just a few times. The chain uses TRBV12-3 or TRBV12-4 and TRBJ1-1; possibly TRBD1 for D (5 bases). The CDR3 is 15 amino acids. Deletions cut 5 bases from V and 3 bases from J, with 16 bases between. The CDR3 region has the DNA TGTGCCAGCAGTCTCAGGGTTCCGGGACACACTGAAGCTTTCTTT. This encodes CASSLRVPGHTEAFF.

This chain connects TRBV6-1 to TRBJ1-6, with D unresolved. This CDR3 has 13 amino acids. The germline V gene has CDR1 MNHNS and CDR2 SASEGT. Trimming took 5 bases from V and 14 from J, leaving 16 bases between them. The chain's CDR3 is CASSQTRASTLHF. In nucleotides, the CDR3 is TGTGCCAGCAGTCAGACTAGGGCCTCGACCCTCCACTTT.

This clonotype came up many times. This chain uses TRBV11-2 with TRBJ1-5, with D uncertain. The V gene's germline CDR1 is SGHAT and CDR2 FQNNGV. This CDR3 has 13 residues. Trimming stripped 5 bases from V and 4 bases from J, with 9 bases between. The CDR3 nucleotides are TGTGCCAGCAGCCAGGAACCGAATCAGCCCCAGCATTTT. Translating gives CASSQEPNQPQHF.

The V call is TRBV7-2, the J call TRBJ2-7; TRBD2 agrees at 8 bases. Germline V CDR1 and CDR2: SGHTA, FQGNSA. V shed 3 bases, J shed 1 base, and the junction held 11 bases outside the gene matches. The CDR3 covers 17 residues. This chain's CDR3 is CASSFQLPGTRSYEQYF. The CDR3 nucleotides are TGTGCCAGCAGCTTTCAACTTCCCGGGACTAGATCCTACGAGCAGTACTTC.

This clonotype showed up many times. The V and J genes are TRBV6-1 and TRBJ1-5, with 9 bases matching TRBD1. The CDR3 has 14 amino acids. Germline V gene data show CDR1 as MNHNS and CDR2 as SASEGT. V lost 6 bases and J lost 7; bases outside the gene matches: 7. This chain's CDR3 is CASSTGTGNQPQHF. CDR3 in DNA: TGTGCCAGCAGCACCGGGACAGGGAACCAGCCCCAGCATTTT.

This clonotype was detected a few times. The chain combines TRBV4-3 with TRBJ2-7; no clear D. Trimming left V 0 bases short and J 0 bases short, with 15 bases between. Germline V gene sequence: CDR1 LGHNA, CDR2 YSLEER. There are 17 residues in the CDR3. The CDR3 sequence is CASSQDSGIASSYEQYF. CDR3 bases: TGCGCCAGCAGCCAAGATTCCGGTATTGCTAGCTCCTACGAGCAGTACTTC.

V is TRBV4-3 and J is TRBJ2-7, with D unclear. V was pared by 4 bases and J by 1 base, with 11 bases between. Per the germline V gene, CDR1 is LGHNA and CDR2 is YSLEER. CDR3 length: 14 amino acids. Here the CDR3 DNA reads TGCGCCAGCAGCCTTATGCTAGAATCCTACGAGCAGTACTTC. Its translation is CASSLMLESYEQYF.

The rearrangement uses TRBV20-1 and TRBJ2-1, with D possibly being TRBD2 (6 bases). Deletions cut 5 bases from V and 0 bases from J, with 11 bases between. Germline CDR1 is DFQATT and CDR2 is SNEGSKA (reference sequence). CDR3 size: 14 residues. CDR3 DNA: TGCAGTGCTGCGGACTACTTCTCCTACAATGAGCAGTTCTTC. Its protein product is CSAADYFSYNEQFF.

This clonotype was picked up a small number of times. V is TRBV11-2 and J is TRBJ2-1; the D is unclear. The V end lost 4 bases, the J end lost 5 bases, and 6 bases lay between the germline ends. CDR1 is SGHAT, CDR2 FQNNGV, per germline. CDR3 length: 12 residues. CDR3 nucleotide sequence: TGTGCCAGCAGCTCATATAACAATGAGCAGTTCTTC. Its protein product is CASSSYNNEQFF. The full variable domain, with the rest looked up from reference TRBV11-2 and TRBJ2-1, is EAGVAQSPRYKIIEKRQSVAFWCNPISGHATLYWYQQILGQGPKLLIQFQNNGVVDDSQLPKDRFSAERLKGVDSTLKIQPAKLEDSAVYLCASSSYNNEQFFGPGTRLTVL.

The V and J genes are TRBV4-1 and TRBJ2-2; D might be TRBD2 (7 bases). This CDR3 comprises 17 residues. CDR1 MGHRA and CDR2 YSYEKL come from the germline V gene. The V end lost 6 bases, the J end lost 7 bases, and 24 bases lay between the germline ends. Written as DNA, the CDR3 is TGCGCCAGCAGGAAAGAGGGGGAGGGCCTCTGGATCGGGGAGCTGTTTTTT. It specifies CASRKEGEGLWIGELFF.